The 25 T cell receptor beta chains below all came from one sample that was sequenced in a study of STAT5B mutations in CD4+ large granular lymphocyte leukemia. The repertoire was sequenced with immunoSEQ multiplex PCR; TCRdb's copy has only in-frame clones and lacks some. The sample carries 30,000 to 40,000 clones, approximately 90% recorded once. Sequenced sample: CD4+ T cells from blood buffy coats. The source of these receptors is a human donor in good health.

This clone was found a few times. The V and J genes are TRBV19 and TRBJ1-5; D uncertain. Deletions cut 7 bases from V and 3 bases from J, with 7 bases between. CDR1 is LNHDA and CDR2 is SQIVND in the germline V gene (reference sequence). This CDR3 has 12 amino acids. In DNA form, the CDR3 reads TGTGCCAGTACTGTCTACAATCAGCCCCAGCATTTT. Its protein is CASTVYNQPQHF.

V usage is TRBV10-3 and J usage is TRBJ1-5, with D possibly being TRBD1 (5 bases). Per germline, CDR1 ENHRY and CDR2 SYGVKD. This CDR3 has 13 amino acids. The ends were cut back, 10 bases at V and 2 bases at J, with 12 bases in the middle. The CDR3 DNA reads TGTGCCACCGGGACTCGGGGCAATCAGCCCCAGCATTTT. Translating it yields CATGTRGNQPQHF.

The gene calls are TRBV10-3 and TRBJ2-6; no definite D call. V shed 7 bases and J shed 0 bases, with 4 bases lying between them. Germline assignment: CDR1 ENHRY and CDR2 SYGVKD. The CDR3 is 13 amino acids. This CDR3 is CAIMNSGANVLTF. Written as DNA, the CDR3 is TGTGCCATCATGAACTCTGGGGCCAACGTCCTGACTTTC.

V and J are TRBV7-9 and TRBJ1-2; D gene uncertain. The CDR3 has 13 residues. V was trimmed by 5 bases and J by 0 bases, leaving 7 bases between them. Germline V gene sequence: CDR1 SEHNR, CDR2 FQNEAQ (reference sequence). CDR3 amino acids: CASSPEANYGYTF. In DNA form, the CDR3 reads TGTGCCAGCAGCCCTGAAGCTAACTATGGCTACACCTTC.

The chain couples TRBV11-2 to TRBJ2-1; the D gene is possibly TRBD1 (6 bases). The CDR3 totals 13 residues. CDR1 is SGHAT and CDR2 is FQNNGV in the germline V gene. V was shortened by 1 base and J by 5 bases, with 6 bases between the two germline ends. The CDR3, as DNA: TGTGCCAGCAGCTTAGGGACAGACAATGAGCAGTTCTTC. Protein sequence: CASSLGTDNEQFF.

CDR3 sequence (DNA): TGTGCCAGCAGCCAAGAGGGGGGCTACACCTTC. Translation: CASSQEGGYTF. The chain has TRBV14 and TRBJ1-2; D is unresolved. Looked up from germline, CDR1 is SGHDN and CDR2 is FVKESK. The V and J ends lost 0 bases and 8 bases respectively, with 4 bases between them. The CDR3 contains 11 residues.

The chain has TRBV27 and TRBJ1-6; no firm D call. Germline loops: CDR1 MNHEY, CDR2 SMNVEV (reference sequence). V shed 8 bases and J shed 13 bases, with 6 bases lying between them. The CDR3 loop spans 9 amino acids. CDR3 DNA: TGTGCCAGCGGGTCGCCCCTCCACTTT. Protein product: CASGSPLHF.

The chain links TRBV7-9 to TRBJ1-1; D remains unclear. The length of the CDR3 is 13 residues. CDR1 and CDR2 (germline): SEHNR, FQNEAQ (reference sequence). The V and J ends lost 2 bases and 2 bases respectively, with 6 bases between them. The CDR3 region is CASSLTGNTEAFF. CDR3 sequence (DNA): TGTGCCAGCAGCTTAACCGGAAACACTGAAGCTTTCTTT.

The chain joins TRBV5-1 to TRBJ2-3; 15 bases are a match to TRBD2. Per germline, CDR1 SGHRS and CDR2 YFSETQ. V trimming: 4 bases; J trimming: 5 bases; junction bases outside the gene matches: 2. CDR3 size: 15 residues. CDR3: CASSRGLAGGDTQYF. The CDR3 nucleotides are TGCGCCAGCAGCAGGGGACTAGCGGGAGGAGATACGCAGTATTTT.

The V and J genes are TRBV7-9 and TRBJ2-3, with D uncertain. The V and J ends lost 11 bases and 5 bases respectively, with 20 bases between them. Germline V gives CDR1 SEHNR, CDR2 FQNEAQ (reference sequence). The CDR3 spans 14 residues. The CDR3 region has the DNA TGTGCCGCTCGGGCCTCGATATTGGGAGATACGCAGTATTTT. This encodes CAARASILGDTQYF.

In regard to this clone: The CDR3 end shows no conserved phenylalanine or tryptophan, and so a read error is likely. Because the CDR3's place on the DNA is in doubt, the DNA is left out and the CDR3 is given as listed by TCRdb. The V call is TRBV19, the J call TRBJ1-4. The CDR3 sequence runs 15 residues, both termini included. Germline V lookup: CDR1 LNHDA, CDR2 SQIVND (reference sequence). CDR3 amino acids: CASSILMGDGSLFPD.

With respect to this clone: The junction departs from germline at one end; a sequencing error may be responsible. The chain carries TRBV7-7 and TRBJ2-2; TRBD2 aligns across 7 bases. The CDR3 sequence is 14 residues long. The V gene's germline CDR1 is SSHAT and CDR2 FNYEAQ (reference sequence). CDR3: CASSFRERGGELFF. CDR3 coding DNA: TGTGCTAGCAGCTTCCGGGAGCGGGGCGGGGAGCTGTTTTTT.

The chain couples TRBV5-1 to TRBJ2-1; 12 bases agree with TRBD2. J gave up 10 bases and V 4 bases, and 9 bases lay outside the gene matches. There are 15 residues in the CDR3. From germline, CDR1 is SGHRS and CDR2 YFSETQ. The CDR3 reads CASSPEGLAGREQFF. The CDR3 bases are TGCGCCAGCAGCCCGGAGGGACTAGCGGGTCGGGAGCAGTTCTTC.

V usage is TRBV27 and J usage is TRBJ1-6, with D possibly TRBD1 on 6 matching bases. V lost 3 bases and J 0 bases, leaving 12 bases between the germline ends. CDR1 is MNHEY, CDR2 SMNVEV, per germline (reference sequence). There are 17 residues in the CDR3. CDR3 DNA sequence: TGTGCCAGCAGTTTGACAGGTCTTAGCTCCTATAATTCACCCCTCCACTTT. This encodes CASSLTGLSSYNSPLHF.

The CDR3, as DNA: TGTGCCAGCAGCTTGAGTGTTTTCGCCGGGGAGCTGTTTTTT. This translates into CASSLSVFAGELFF. The rearrangement uses TRBV5-4 and TRBJ2-2; D unclear. In germline, CDR1 is SGHNT, CDR2 YYREEE (reference sequence). The CDR3 extends over 14 amino acids. Between the trimmed V and J ends, which lost 1 base and 6 bases, there was a span of 10 bases.

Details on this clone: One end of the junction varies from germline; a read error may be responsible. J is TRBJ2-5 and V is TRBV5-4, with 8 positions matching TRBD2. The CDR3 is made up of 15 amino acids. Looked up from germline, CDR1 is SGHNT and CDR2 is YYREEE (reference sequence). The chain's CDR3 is CASSLSSGTPEAQYF. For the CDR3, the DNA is TGTGCCAGCAGCTTGAGTAGCGGGACCCCAGAGGCCCAGTACTTC.

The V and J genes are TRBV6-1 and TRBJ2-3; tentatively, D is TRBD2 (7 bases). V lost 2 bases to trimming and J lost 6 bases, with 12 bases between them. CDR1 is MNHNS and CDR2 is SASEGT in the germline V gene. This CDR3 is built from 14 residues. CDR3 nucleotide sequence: TGTGCCAGCAGTGAATTGGGGGGGCAGGATACGCAGTATTTT. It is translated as CASSELGGQDTQYF.

CDR3 protein: CASSQVGPSESYQETQYF. CDR3 nucleotide sequence: TGCGCCAGCAGCCAAGTGGGTCCGAGCGAATCTTACCAAGAGACCCAGTACTTC. V is TRBV4-1 and J is TRBJ2-5; no clear D. Trimming took 1 base from V and 0 from J, leaving 18 bases between them. This CDR3 contains 18 residues. The V gene's germline CDR1 is MGHRA and CDR2 YSYEKL.

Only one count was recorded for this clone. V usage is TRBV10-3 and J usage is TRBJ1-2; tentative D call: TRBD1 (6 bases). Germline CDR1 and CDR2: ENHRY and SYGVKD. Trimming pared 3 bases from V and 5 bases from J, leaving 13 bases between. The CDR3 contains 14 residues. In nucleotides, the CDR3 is TGTGCCATCAGTGATCTCTCCCAGGGGTATGGCTACACCTTC. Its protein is CAISDLSQGYGYTF.

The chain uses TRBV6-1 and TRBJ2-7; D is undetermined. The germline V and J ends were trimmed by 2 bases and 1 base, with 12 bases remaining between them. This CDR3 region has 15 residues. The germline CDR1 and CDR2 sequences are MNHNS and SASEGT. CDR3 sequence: CASSERRVASYEQYF. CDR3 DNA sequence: TGTGCCAGCAGTGAACGTAGGGTGGCGTCCTACGAGCAGTACTTC.

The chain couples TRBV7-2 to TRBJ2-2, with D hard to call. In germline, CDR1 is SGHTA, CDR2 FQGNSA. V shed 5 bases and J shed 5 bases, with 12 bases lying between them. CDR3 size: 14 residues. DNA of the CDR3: TGTGCCAGCAGCCCCGGACCCCCGACCGGGGAGCTGTTTTTT. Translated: CASSPGPPTGELFF.

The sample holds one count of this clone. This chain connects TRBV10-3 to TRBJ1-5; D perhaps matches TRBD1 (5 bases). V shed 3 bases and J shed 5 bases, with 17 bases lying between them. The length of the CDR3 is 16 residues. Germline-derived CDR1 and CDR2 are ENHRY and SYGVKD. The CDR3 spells CAISDPGAGGYQPQHF. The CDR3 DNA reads TGTGCCATCAGTGACCCTGGGGCAGGAGGGTATCAGCCCCAGCATTTT.

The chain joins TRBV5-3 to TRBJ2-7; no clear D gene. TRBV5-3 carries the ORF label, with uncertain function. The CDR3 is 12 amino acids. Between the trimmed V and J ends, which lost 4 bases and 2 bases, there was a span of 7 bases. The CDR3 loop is CARSGRTYEQYF. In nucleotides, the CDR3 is TGTGCCAGAAGCGGTAGGACCTACGAGCAGTACTTC.

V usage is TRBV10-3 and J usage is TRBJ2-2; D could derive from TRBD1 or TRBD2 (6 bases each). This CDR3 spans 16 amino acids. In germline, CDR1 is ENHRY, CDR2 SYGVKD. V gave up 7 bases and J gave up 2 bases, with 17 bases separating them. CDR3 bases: TGTGCCATCACTCCAAGGGGGGATGGAAACACCGGGGAGCTGTTTTTT. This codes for CAITPRGDGNTGELFF.

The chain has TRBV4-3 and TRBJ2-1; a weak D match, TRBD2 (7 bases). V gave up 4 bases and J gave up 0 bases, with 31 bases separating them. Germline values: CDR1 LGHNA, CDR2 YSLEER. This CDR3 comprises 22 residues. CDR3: CASSRRGWYSGGARSSYNEQFF. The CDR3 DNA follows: TGCGCCAGCAGCCGCCGTGGTTGGTACTCGGGGGGCGCTCGGAGCTCCTACAATGAGCAGTTCTTC.